Listed here are 10 T cell receptor beta chains from one sample, sequenced in a study of T cells in women clearing cervical HPV infection. TCRdb's table, derived via immunoSEQ multiplex PCR, lists solely in-frame clones and lacks some. The ten top clones account for 6.4%, within a sample of about 39,000 clones. The sequencing input was blood buffy coat. These receptors were taken from a woman between 18 and 69 years old with a cervical HPV16 infection that either progressed to CIN3+ or cleared (not recorded which).

On this clone: The observed sequence ends 3 residues before the CDR3 terminus, with the missing tail filled in from the germline J gene. The chain links TRBV18 to TRBJ1-2, with D tentatively TRBD1 (6 bases). Per germline, CDR1 KGHSH and CDR2 LQKENI. The CDR3 sequence is 14 residues long. CDR3 sequence reads: CASSSGTSSYDYTF. CDR3 bases read: TGTGCCAGCTCATCCGGGACATCCTCCTACGAC.

A note on this clone: Read coverage stops 3 residues before the CDR3 terminus; the germline J gene supplies the remainder. The V and J genes are TRBV6-2 or TRBV6-3 and TRBJ1-1; a possible D gene is TRBD1 (5 bases). The germline gives CDR1 MNHEY, CDR2 SVGEGT. V shed 5 bases and J shed 5 bases, with 18 bases lying between them. The CDR3 is made up of 15 amino acids. The CDR3 sequence: CASSRTAPGETEAFF. The sequenced CDR3 bases are TGTGCCAGCAGTCGGACCGCCCCGGGGGAGACTGAA.

A remark on this clone: The junction differs from germline at one of its ends, possibly a read error. Coverage ceases 3 residues before the CDR3 finishes, and the germline J gene fills in the end. Distinct nucleotide sequences in the sample also encode this CDR3. V and J are TRBV7-2 and TRBJ1-3; D might be TRBD1 (5 bases). This CDR3 is 14 amino acids long. The V gene's germline CDR1 is SGHTA and CDR2 FQGNSA. The sequenced CDR3 bases are TGTGCCAGCAGCTTATCAGGGACTGGAAACACT. Protein product: CASSLSGTGNT. The CDR3 reads in full as CASSLSGTGNTIYF.

Worth noting for this clone: Sequencing ends 3 residues short of the CDR3 end; the germline J gene provides the rest. This chain links TRBV19 with TRBJ2-3; 12 bases match TRBD2. The V gene end was trimmed by 5 bases and the J gene end by 3 bases; junction bases not matched to a gene: 6. The CDR3 runs to 16 residues. The V gene's germline CDR1 is LNHDA and CDR2 SQIVND (reference sequence). The DNA read from the CDR3 is TGTGCCAGTAGTGTAACGACTAGCGGGAGAACAGATACG. Its protein product is CASSVTTSGRTDT. The CDR3 in full is CASSVTTSGRTDTQYF.

As regards this clone: Coverage ceases 3 residues before the CDR3 finishes, and the germline J gene fills in the end. This rearrangement joins TRBV6-2 or TRBV6-3 to TRBJ1-6; D is unclear. The germline V gene has CDR1 MNHEY and CDR2 SVGEGT. This CDR3 is built from 13 residues. The V and J ends lost 6 bases and 6 bases respectively, with 9 bases between them. The CDR3 protein is CASSGFGNSPLHF. Incomplete CDR3 DNA: TGTGCCAGCAGCGGGTTCGGTAATTCACCC.

The CDR3 spells CASSSIPGTGVTEAFF. CDR3 DNA, as far as it was read: TGCGCCAGCAGCTCGATACCTGGGACAGGGGTCACTGAA. The chain joins TRBV5-1 to TRBJ1-1, with 10 bases fitting TRBD1. The read is 3 residues too short to cover the CDR3 end, so that end is filled in from the germline J gene. V lost 3 bases to trimming and J lost 4 bases; unmatched junction nucleotides: 9. Germline V gene data show CDR1 as SGHRS and CDR2 as YFSETQ. The CDR3 is made up of 16 amino acids.

Turning to this clone: The CDR3 end is not reached by the read, which stops 3 residues before it; the germline J gene fills it in. The chain couples TRBV5-6 to TRBJ2-1, with 9 positions matching TRBD1. CDR3 length: 14 residues. V lost 5 bases, J lost 9 bases, and 9 bases stayed unmatched. Per the germline V gene, CDR1 is SGHDT and CDR2 is YYEEEE. CDR3 loop: CASSEDRGRSEQFF. The part of the CDR3 DNA that was read is TGTGCCAGCAGTGAGGACAGGGGTCGAAGTGAG.

A word on this clone: The read is 3 residues too short to cover the CDR3 end, so that end is filled in from the germline J gene. The chain uses TRBV5-6 and TRBJ1-2, with no clear D. The CDR3 sequence is 15 residues long. Per germline, CDR1 SGHDT and CDR2 YYEEEE. The DNA read from the CDR3 is TGTGCCAGCAGCTTGGTAGAGGAGGGTCGGTTCGGC. Translating gives CASSLVEEGRFG. The full CDR3 protein is CASSLVEEGRFGYTF.

Note on this clone: The read finishes 3 residues shy of the CDR3 end, and the germline J gene is used to complete it. The gene calls are TRBV7-7 and TRBJ2-3, with a tentative D call TRBD1 (6 bases). The CDR3 consists of 13 residues. CDR1 and CDR2 (germline): SSHAT, FNYEAQ (reference sequence). The sequenced CDR3 bases are TGTGCCAGCAGCTTAGCTAAGGGGGAGACG. Protein: CASSLAKGET. The whole CDR3 sequence is CASSLAKGETQYF.

On this clone itself: The CDR3 end is not reached by the read, which stops 3 residues before it; the germline J gene fills it in. The gene calls are TRBV19 and TRBJ1-5, with a possible D match to TRBD1 (6 bases). The V end lost 4 bases, the J end lost 5 bases, and 12 bases lay between the germline ends. There are 14 residues in the CDR3. Germline loops: CDR1 LNHDA, CDR2 SQIVND (reference sequence). The CDR3 loop reads CASSNREADQPQHF. The part of the CDR3 DNA that was read is TGTGCCAGTAGTAACAGGGAAGCGGATCAGCCC.